Listed below are T cell receptor beta chains from one sample, sequenced in a study of Tregs in tolerant kidney transplant recipients. Clones were read by immunoSEQ multiplex PCR, and TCRdb kept only the in-frame ones, dropping some. The sample contains some 240,000 clones, about 86% of which appear only once. The sequenced sample consisted of CD4+ T cells from blood. The receptors stem from a human donor in good health. The CDR3 runs from the conserved cysteine through the conserved F or W. Fields, in order: clone size, CDR3 length, J gene, V gene, D gene, CDR3 DNA, CDR3 protein. The D gene is left open where the match is weak. The listing skips clone size in some rows; elsewhere it reads once, few, many or a size class.

.	14	TRBJ2-1	TRBV11-3	.	TGTGCCAGCAGCCTCCCTAGGGGACCCAATGAGCAGTTCTTC	CASSLPRGPNEQFF
.	15	TRBJ2-1	TRBV6-4	TRBD2	TGTGCCAGCAGTGATGGCGGGAGAGGCTGGAATGAGCAGTTCTTC	CASSDGGRGWNEQFF
.	13	TRBJ2-7	TRBV19	TRBD1	TGTGCCAGTAGTGCAGACAGGGGAGGCGAGCAGTACTTC	CASSADRGGEQYF
.	13	TRBJ2-2	TRBV19	.	TGTGCCAGTAGTACTGGGGGGACCGGGGAGCTGTTTTTT	CASSTGGTGELFF
.	13	TRBJ1-2	TRBV6-1	.	TGTGCCAGCACCAGGGGCCAGAACTATGGCTACACCTTC	CASTRGQNYGYTF
.	15	TRBJ2-3	TRBV5-1	TRBD2	TGCGCCAGCAGCTTGAGGGCGGGAGGTTCAGATACGCAGTATTTT	CASSLRAGGSDTQYF
.	12	TRBJ2-7	TRBV7-9	.	TGTGCCAGCAGCTTACAATCTTGCGAGCAGTACTTC	CASSLQSCEQYF
.	13	TRBJ1-5	TRBV6-5	.	TGTGCCAGCAGTTACTATGGGGGTCAGCCCCAGCATTTT	CASSYYGGQPQHF
once	14	TRBJ1-2	TRBV18	.	TGTGCCAGCTCCCCCTTGGAGACTAACTATGGCTACACCTTC	CASSPLETNYGYTF
.	14	TRBJ2-7	TRBV11-3	.	TGTGCCAGCAGCTTGGGCGGGGACACCTACGAGCAGTACTTC	CASSLGGDTYEQYF
.	16	TRBJ2-7	TRBV7-2	.	TGTGCCAGCAGCTTAGGAGGTTGGGCAGAGACCGACGAGCAGTACTTC	CASSLGGWAETDEQYF
.	15	TRBJ2-2	TRBV7-9	.	TGTGCCAGCAGCTTAGGGGTGGTTCGCGCCGGGGAGCTGTTTTTT	CASSLGVVRAGELFF
.	15	TRBJ2-4	TRBV5-5	.	TGTGCCAGCAGCCGGGCACAGGGTTTGAGTGACATTCAGTACTTC	CASSRAQGLSDIQYF
.	13	TRBJ2-6	TRBV11-1	.	TGTGCCAGCAGCACGATTTGGGCCAACGTCCTGACTTTC	CASSTIWANVLTF
.	15	TRBJ1-5	TRBV5-1	.	TGCGCCAGCAGCTTGGAAGGACAGCGCAATCAGCCCCAGCATTTT	CASSLEGQRNQPQHF
few	14	TRBJ1-2	TRBV2	.	TGTGCCAGCAGGGGGGACGTAGGAAACTATGGCTACACCTTC	CASRGDVGNYGYTF
.	16	TRBJ1-1	TRBV7-2	.	TGTGCCAGCAGCCCTGGTTTTGGACTTTATGACACTGAAGCTTTCTTT	CASSPGFGLYDTEAFF
.	13	TRBJ2-5	TRBV10-3	TRBD2	TGTGCCTTAGGGACTAGCCTAGGAGAGACCCAGTACTTC	CALGTSLGETQYF